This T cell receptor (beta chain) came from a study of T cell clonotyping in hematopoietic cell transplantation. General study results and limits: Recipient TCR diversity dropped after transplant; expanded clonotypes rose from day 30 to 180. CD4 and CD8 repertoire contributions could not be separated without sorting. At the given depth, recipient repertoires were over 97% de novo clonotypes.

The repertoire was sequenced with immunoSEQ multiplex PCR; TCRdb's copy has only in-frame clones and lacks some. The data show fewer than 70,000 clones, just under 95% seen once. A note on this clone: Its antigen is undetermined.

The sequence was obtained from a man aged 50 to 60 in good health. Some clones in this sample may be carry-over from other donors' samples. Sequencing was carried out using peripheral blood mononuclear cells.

The DNA for the CDR3 is TGTGCCAGCAGTGTGTTTCAGACTGAAGCTTTCTTT. It encodes CASSVFQTEAFF. This chain joins TRBV2 and TRBJ1-1; the D is unclear. CDR3 size: 12 residues. Germline lookup yields CDR1 SNHLY and CDR2 FYNNEI. The V end lost 4 bases, the J end lost 5 bases, and 8 bases lay between the germline ends.